This T cell receptor (beta chain) was documented in a study of blood T cell repertoires in COVID-19. Study in general: Specimens from acute and convalescent COVID-19 originated in the United States, Italy and Spain. T cells, B-cell-depleted T cells, or PBMCs provided the cDNA or gDNA that served as material.

Authors' methods: Reference gene primers were amplified, and this amplification served to estimate nucleated cell counts. Repertoires were generated with immunoSEQ multiplex PCR, while TCRdb's copy carries only in-frame clones and drops some. V, J and clone size are taken as reported in that table, and D and trimming were inferred from the DNA itself. The repertoire consists of 60,000 to 85,000 clones, with approximately 84% occurring once and the leading ten covering around 10%. Germline V gives CDR1 MNHEY, CDR2 SMNVEV (reference sequence). Trimming stripped 6 bases from V and 0 bases from J, with 15 bases between. The CDR3 covers 15 residues.

The chain recombines TRBV27 with TRBJ2-7; TRBD1 might be the D (6 bases). Sequencing input: peripheral blood. This clonotype was sampled from a human donor in a cohort sampled during active COVID-19. CDR3 sequence (DNA): TGTGCCAGCAGATCAGGGGCCCTCCGCTCCTACGAGCAGTACTTC. It specifies CASRSGALRSYEQYF.